Listed below are T cell receptor beta chains from one sample, sequenced in a study of blood T cell repertoires in COVID-19. Clones were read by immunoSEQ multiplex PCR, and TCRdb kept only the in-frame ones, dropping some. The sample lists over 25,000 clones, 65% to 90% seen once, with about 6.4% in the top ten. The sequencing input was peripheral blood. Receptors originate from a man in his 60s with active COVID-19. CDR3s include the opening cysteine and the closing phenylalanine or tryptophan. The D gene is left open where the match is weak. A clone size is listed for some rows: how often the clone was seen (once, few, many), or a class if it is expanded.

-,TRBJ2-2,TRBV7-2,17,TRBD2,CASSHGLAGGRTGELFF,TGTGCCAGCAGCCATGGACTAGCGGGAGGGAGGACCGGGGAGCTGTTTTTT
-,TRBJ2-1,TRBV21-1,16,-,CASRKDGKREIPEQFF,TGTGCCAGCAGAAAAGACGGAAAGCGGGAGATCCCTGAGCAGTTCTTC
-,TRBJ2-2,TRBV28,17,-,CASTRHWQGGVTGELFF,TGTGCCAGCACCCGACACTGGCAGGGTGGTGTTACCGGGGAGCTGTTTTTT
-,TRBJ2-1,TRBV5-6,14,TRBD1,CASSLGTGGFEQFF,TGTGCCAGCAGCTTGGGGACAGGGGGCTTTGAGCAGTTCTTC
-,TRBJ2-2,TRBV7-3,16,TRBD2,CASSPRASGITGELFF,TGTGCCAGCAGCCCGCGAGCTAGCGGGATCACCGGGGAGCTGTTTTTT
-,TRBJ2-7,TRBV5-7,14,-,CASSLGQVSYEQYF,TGTGCCAGCAGCTTGGGACAGGTCTCCTACGAGCAGTACTTC
-,TRBJ2-2,TRBV25-1,14,TRBD2,CASSPPTSAGELFF,TGTGCCAGCAGCCCTCCCACTAGCGCCGGGGAGCTGTTTTTT
-,TRBJ2-3,TRBV9,15,-,CASSPERRETDTQYF,TGTGCCAGCAGCCCAGAGAGGCGGGAAACAGATACGCAGTATTTT
-,TRBJ2-4,TRBV28,16,-,CASSLSGEGAKNIQYF,TGTGCCAGCAGTTTATCAGGGGAGGGAGCCAAAAACATTCAGTACTTC
-,TRBJ2-5,TRBV2,14,TRBD1,CASSGDRMEETQYF,TGTGCCAGCAGTGGGGACAGAATGGAAGAGACCCAGTACTTC
-,TRBJ2-5,TRBV2,13,TRBD2,CASSGLAGETQYF,TGTGCCAGCAGCGGACTAGCGGGAGAGACCCAGTACTTC
-,TRBJ1-2,TRBV2,17,-,CASSEALSGFMNYGYTF,TGTGCCAGCAGTGAAGCGCTTAGCGGATTCATGAACTATGGCTACACCTTC
-,TRBJ1-5,TRBV6-5,15,-,CASSLDSHSNQPQHF,TGTGCCAGCAGCCTCGACAGTCATAGCAATCAGCCCCAGCATTTT
-,TRBJ2-5,TRBV28,15,-,CASSPSGTAQETQYF,TGTGCCAGCAGCCCCAGCGGAACCGCCCAAGAGACCCAGTACTTC
-,TRBJ2-5,TRBV5-1,16,-,CASSPTPLASQETQYF,TGCGCCAGCAGCCCGACTCCCCTAGCGTCTCAAGAGACCCAGTACTTC
-,TRBJ1-1,TRBV7-2,14,-,CASSSSGPLTEAFF,TGTGCCAGCAGCTCGTCTGGGCCCCTCACTGAAGCTTTCTTT
-,TRBJ2-3,TRBV9,18,-,CASSHPGGGGPPADTQYF,TGTGCCAGCAGCCACCCAGGAGGGGGGGGACCCCCCGCAGATACGCAGTATTTT
few,TRBJ2-1,TRBV2,13,TRBD2,CASSEAGVATWFF,TGTGCCAGCAGTGAGGCGGGAGTTGCAACGTGGTTCTTC
-,TRBJ2-3,TRBV7-8,17,TRBD2,CASSPARLAGARDTQYF,TGTGCCAGCAGCCCCGCTCGACTAGCGGGAGCTAGGGATACGCAGTATTTT
-,TRBJ1-2,TRBV7-9,15,TRBD1,CASSGSGGRLYGYTF,TGTGCCAGCAGCGGCTCAGGGGGCCGCCTTTATGGCTACACCTTC
-,TRBJ2-7,TRBV7-2,17,TRBD2,CASSLRQWTSGLEEQYF,TGTGCCAGCAGCTTGAGACAGTGGACTAGCGGATTGGAGGAGCAGTACTTC
-,TRBJ2-3,TRBV18,15,TRBD1,CASSGQARGIDTQYF,TGTGCCAGCTCAGGACAGGCCCGAGGGATCGATACGCAGTATTTT
-,TRBJ1-2,TRBV6-5,16,-,CASSSNRGKNRDGYTF,TGTGCCAGCAGTTCAAACCGGGGCAAAAACAGGGACGGCTACACCTTC
-,TRBJ2-1,TRBV7-3,14,TRBD2,CASSEGLAYNEQFF,TGTGCCAGCAGCGAGGGACTAGCGTACAATGAGCAGTTCTTC
-,TRBJ2-1,TRBV25-1,16,TRBD2,CASSAFSAGGPGEQFF,TGTGCCAGCAGTGCGTTTTCGGCGGGAGGGCCAGGTGAGCAGTTCTTC
once,TRBJ1-2,TRBV6-5,14,-,CASSYSSEWGGYTF,TGTGCCAGCAGTTACTCGAGTGAGTGGGGCGGCTACACCTTC
-,TRBJ2-5,TRBV7-2,16,TRBD2,CASSLAGLAAQETQYF,TGTGCCAGCAGCTTAGCGGGGCTAGCGGCTCAAGAGACCCAGTACTTC
once,TRBJ2-5,TRBV6-6,15,TRBD1,CASTLTRDRVETQYF,TGTGCCAGCACCCTAACCCGGGACAGGGTTGAGACCCAGTACTTC
-,TRBJ2-5,TRBV10-1,16,-,CASSESPAGPQETQYF,TGCGCCAGCAGTGAGTCTCCTGCGGGCCCCCAAGAGACCCAGTACTTC
-,TRBJ2-7,TRBV3-1/TRBV3-2,16,TRBD2,CASSLHSGRAFKQQYF,TGTGCCAGCAGCCTTCACAGCGGGAGGGCTTTTAAGCAGCAGTACTTC
-,TRBJ2-7,TRBV5-4,14,-,CASSSFDRTYEQYF,TGTGCCAGCAGCTCCTTTGACAGGACCTACGAGCAGTACTTC
-,TRBJ1-5,TRBV12-3/TRBV12-4,12,-,CASRAGNQPQHF,TGTGCCAGCAGAGCCGGCAATCAGCCCCAGCATTTT
-,TRBJ1-1,TRBV7-9,14,-,CASSLGQGFDEAFF,TGTGCCAGCAGCCTAGGGCAGGGATTCGATGAAGCTTTCTTT
-,TRBJ2-5,TRBV7-9,14,TRBD2,CASEPTSGQETQYF,TGTGCCAGCGAGCCCACTAGCGGCCAAGAGACCCAGTACTTC
once,TRBJ2-3,TRBV6-2/TRBV6-3,17,TRBD2,CASSYSFLAGDADTQYF,TGTGCCAGCAGTTACTCTTTCCTAGCGGGAGATGCAGATACGCAGTATTTT
-,TRBJ2-1,TRBV28,22,TRBD2,CASSLKAPGLAGWGGAGNEQFF,TGTGCCAGCAGTTTAAAAGCTCCCGGACTAGCGGGGTGGGGGGGAGCTGGGAATGAGCAGTTCTTC
-,TRBJ2-7,TRBV4-1,14,-,CASSQEPGGYEQYF,TGCGCCAGCAGCCAAGAACCCGGGGGATACGAGCAGTACTTC
-,TRBJ2-1,TRBV14,18,TRBD2,CASSQETSGRRTYNEQFF,TGTGCCAGCAGCCAAGAGACTAGCGGGAGGAGGACCTACAATGAGCAGTTCTTC
once,TRBJ2-1,TRBV19,18,TRBD2,CASGGVSSGIPSYNEQFF,TGTGCCAGCGGAGGTGTAAGTAGCGGGATACCCTCATACAATGAGCAGTTCTTC
-,TRBJ2-6,TRBV5-4,15,-,CASSLAGSGANVLTF,TGTGCCAGCAGCTTGGCCGGCTCTGGGGCCAACGTCCTGACTTTC
-,TRBJ2-1,TRBV6-2/TRBV6-3,15,TRBD2,CASSYSTGGNNEQFF,TGTGCCAGCAGTTACTCCACCGGGGGGAACAATGAGCAGTTCTTC
few,TRBJ1-1,TRBV5-1,17,TRBD1,CASSLGPRQGGNTEAFF,TGCGCCAGCAGCTTGGGACCCCGACAGGGAGGGAACACTGAAGCTTTCTTT
large,TRBJ2-7,TRBV5-1,14,TRBD2,CASSAGGVRDGQYF,TGCGCCAGCAGCGCTGGGGGGGTACGGGACGGGCAGTACTTC
-,TRBJ2-5,TRBV12-5,15,TRBD2,CASGAGLAAQETQYF,TGTGCTAGTGGTGCGGGACTAGCGGCTCAAGAGACCCAGTACTTC
-,TRBJ2-3,TRBV20-1,11,-,CSAASWDTQYF,TGCAGTGCTGCTAGCTGGGATACGCAGTATTTT
once,TRBJ2-7,TRBV28,14,TRBD2,CASSFSGRALKQYF,TGTGCCAGCAGCTTTAGCGGGAGGGCGTTGAAGCAGTACTTC
-,TRBJ1-1,TRBV6-5,14,-,CASSHRTADREAFF,TGTGCCAGCAGTCACCGTACGGCGGACAGAGAAGCTTTCTTT
-,TRBJ2-1,TRBV6-6,16,TRBD2,CASSYSHRGDYNEQFF,TGTGCCAGCAGTTACTCTCATCGGGGGGACTACAATGAGCAGTTCTTC
-,TRBJ2-1,TRBV7-9,12,TRBD2,CASSLAAGGEFF,TGTGCCAGCAGCTTAGCGGCGGGGGGGGAGTTCTTC
-,TRBJ1-4,TRBV4-1,15,-,CASSQGTATNEKLFF,TGCGCCAGCAGCCAAGGGACAGCCACTAATGAAAAACTGTTTTTT
-,TRBJ2-7,TRBV29-1,10,-,CSVRDAEQYF,TGCAGCGTCAGGGATGCCGAGCAGTACTTC